A single sample gave rise to the 7 T cell receptor beta chains below, sequenced in a study of cytomegalovirus exposure and HLA in healthy donors. Assay: immunoSEQ multiplex PCR; the TCRdb copy retains only in-frame clones and omits some. The sample lists 75,000 to 100,000 clones; approximately 96% were seen once. Sample: PBMCs. These receptors were taken from a man in his late teens or twenties in good health and CMV-seronegative.

The chain links TRBV5-1 to TRBJ2-5; 8 bases fit TRBD2. The CDR3 sequence is 16 residues long. Germline V lookup: CDR1 SGHRS, CDR2 YFSETQ. V gave up 0 bases and J gave up 2 bases; unmatched junction bases: 6. CDR3 region: CASSLGTSLGQETQYF. CDR3 nucleotide sequence: TGCGCCAGCAGCTTGGGGACTAGCCTTGGGCAAGAGACCCAGTACTTC.

This chain connects TRBV5-1 to TRBJ1-3, with TRBD1 matching over 8 bases. Unmatched junction bases numbered 4, after V lost 3 bases and J lost 2 bases. CDR1 and CDR2 from the germline V gene are SGHRS and YFSETQ. The length of the CDR3 is 15 residues. The CDR3 nucleotides are TGCGCCAGCAGCTCCCAGGGGGCCGCTGGAAACACCATATATTTT. It is translated as CASSSQGAAGNTIYF.

This chain links TRBV7-8 with TRBJ2-2; the match to TRBD2 covers 10 bases. The CDR3 is made up of 18 amino acids. The germline V gene has CDR1 SGHVS and CDR2 FQNEAQ. J lost 3 bases, V lost 1 base, and 8 bases had no gene match. Written as DNA, the CDR3 is TGTGCCAGCAGCTTAGAGGCTAGCGGGAGTGGGTACACCGGGGAGCTGTTTTTT. It specifies CASSLEASGSGYTGELFF.

J is TRBJ2-3 and V is TRBV5-1; 7 bases agree with TRBD1. The CDR3 runs to 16 residues. Germline V gives CDR1 SGHRS, CDR2 YFSETQ. V shed 6 bases, J shed 0 bases, and the junction held 10 bases outside the gene matches. CDR3 DNA sequence: TGCGCCAGCACCCAGGCGAGGGACAGAAGCACAGATACGCAGTATTTT. Amino acids: CASTQARDRSTDTQYF.

The chain is built from TRBV10-3 and TRBJ2-7, with D maybe TRBD1 (6 bases). The length of the CDR3 is 16 residues. CDR1 and CDR2 (germline): ENHRY, SYGVKD. Deletions cut 2 bases from V and 6 bases from J, with 20 bases between. The CDR3 bases are TGTGCCATCAGTGAGCCTAAGAATACAGGGTCCCCCGAGCAGTACTTC. Translated: CAISEPKNTGSPEQYF.

This chain links TRBV7-3 with TRBJ2-1, with 10 bases aligning to TRBD2. CDR1 and CDR2 (germline): SGHTA, FQGTGA. The CDR3 runs 18 residues. Losses at the gene ends were 0 bases for V and 4 bases for J; bases not matched to a gene: 9. CDR3: CASSLTGGLAGAYNEQFF. In DNA form, the CDR3 reads TGTGCCAGCAGCTTAACGGGTGGTCTAGCGGGGGCTTACAATGAGCAGTTCTTC.

The chain couples TRBV5-1 to TRBJ2-2; 8 bases agree with TRBD2. The CDR3 contains 15 residues. The V gene end was trimmed by 4 bases and the J gene end by 5 bases; junction bases not matched to a gene: 7. Per the germline V gene, CDR1 is SGHRS and CDR2 is YFSETQ. CDR3 DNA: TGCGCCAGCAGCCGGGGGGGGCCCCGGACCGGGGAGCTGTTTTTT. Its translation is CASSRGGPRTGELFF.